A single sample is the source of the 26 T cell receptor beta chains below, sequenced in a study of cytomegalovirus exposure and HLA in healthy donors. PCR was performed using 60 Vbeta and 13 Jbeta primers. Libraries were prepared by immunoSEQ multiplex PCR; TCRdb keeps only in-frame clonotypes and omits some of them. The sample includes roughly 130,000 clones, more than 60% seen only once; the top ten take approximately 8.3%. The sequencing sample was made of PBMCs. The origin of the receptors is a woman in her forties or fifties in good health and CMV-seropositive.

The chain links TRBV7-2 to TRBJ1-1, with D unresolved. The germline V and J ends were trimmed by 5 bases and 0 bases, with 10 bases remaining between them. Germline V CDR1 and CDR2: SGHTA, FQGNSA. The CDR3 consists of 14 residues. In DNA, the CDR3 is TGTGCCAGCAGCCTGAGCGGGATGAACACTGAAGCTTTCTTT. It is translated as CASSLSGMNTEAFF. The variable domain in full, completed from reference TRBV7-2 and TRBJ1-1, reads GAGVSQSPSNKVTEKGKDVELRCDPISGHTALYWYRQSLGQGLEFLIYFQGNSAPDKSGLPSDRFSAERTGGSVSTLTIQRTQQEDSAVYLCASSLSGMNTEAFFGQGTRLTVV.

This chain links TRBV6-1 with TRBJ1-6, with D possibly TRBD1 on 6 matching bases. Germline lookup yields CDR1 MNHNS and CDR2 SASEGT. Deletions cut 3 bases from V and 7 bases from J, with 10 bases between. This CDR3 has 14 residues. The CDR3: CASSDSGENSPLHF. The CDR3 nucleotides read TGTGCCAGCAGTGACTCAGGGGAAAATTCACCCCTCCACTTT.

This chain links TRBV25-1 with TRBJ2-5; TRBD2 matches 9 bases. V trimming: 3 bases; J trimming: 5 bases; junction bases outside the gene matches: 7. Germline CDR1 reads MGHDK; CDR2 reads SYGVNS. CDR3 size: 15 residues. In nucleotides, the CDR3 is TGTGCCAGCAGTGAGATAGCGGGGGCAGGGGAGACCCAGTACTTC. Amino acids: CASSEIAGAGETQYF.

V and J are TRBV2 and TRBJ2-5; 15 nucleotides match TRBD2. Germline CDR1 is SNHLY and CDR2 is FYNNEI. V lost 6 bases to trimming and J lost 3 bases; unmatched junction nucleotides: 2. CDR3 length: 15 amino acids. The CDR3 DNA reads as TGTGCCAGCAGAGGGACTAGCGGGGGGAAAGAGACCCAGTACTTC. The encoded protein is CASRGTSGGKETQYF.

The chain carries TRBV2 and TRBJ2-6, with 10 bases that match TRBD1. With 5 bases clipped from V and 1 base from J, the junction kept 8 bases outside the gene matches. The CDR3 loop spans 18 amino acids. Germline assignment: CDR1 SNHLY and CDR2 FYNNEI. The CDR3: CASSTSGTGESGANVLTF. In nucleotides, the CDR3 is TGTGCCAGCAGTACCTCCGGGACAGGGGAGTCTGGGGCCAACGTCCTGACTTTC.

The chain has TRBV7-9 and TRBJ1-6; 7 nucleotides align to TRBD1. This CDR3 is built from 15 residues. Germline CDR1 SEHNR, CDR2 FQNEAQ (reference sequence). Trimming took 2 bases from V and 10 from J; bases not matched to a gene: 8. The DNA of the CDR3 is TGTGCCAGCAGCTTAAGTGAAACAGGGGTCTCACCCCTCCACTTT. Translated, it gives CASSLSETGVSPLHF.

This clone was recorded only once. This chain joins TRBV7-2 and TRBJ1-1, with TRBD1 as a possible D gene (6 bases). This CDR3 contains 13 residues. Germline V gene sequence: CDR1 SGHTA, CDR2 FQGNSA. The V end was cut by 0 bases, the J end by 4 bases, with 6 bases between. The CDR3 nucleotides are TGTGCCAGCAGCTTAGCACAGGGCACTGAAGCTTTCTTT. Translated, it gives CASSLAQGTEAFF.

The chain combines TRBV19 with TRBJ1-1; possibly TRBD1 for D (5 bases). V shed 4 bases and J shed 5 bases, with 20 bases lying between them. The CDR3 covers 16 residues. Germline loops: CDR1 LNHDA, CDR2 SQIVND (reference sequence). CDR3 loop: CASSTSGTTKWTEAFF. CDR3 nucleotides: TGTGCCAGTAGTACCTCTGGGACTACAAAGTGGACTGAAGCTTTCTTT.

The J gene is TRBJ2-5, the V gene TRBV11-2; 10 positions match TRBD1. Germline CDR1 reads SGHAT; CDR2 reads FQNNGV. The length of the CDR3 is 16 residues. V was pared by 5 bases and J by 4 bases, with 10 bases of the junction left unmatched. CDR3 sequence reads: CASSPPGQGPPETQYF. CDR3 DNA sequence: TGTGCCAGCAGCCCCCCGGGACAGGGGCCACCAGAGACCCAGTACTTC.

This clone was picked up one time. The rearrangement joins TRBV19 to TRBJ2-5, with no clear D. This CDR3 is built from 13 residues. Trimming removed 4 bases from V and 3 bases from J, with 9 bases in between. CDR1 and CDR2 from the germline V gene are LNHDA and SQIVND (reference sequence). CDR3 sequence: CASSTGLEETQYF. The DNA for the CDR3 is TGTGCCAGTAGTACGGGTCTTGAAGAGACCCAGTACTTC. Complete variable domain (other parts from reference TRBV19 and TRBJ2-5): DGGITQSPKYLFRKEGQNVTLSCEQNLNHDAMYWYRQDPGQGLRLIYYSQIVNDFQKGDIAEGYSVSREKKESFPLTVTSAQKNPTAFYLCASSTGLEETQYFGPGTRLLVL.

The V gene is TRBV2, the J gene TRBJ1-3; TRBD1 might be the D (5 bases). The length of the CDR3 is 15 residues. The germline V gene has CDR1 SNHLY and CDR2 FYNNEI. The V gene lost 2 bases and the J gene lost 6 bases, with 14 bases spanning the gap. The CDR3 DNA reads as TGTGCCAGCAGTGAAAGGGCAGGGAAGGCAAACACCATATATTTT. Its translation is CASSERAGKANTIYF.

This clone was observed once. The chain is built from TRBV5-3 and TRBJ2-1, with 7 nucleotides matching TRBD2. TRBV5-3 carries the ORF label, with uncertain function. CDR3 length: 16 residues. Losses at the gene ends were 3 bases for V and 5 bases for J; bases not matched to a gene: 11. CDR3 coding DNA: TGTGCCAGAAGCTCCCGGACGGGGAGGGCCCACAATGAGCAGTTCTTC. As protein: CARSSRTGRAHNEQFF.

Here the CDR3 DNA reads TGTGCCTGGATGGCGGGGGGGCTAAACGAGCAGTACTTC. The encoded protein is CAWMAGGLNEQYF. This chain connects TRBV30 to TRBJ2-7; TRBD2 aligns across 9 bases. The CDR3 is 13 residues long. V was clipped by 4 bases and J by 5 bases; unmatched bases: 6. Germline assignment: CDR1 GTSNPN and CDR2 SVGIG (reference sequence).

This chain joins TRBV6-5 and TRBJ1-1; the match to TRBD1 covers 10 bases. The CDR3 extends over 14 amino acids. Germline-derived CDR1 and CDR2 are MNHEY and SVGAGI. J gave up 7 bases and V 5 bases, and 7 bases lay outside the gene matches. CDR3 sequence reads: CASSDRGQGNEAFF. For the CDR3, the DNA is TGTGCCAGCAGTGACAGGGGGCAGGGCAATGAAGCTTTCTTT.

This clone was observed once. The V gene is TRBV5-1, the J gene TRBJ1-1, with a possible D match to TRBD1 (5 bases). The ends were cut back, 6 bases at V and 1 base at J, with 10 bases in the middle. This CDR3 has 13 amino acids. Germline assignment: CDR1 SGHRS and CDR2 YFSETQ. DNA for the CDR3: TGCGCCAGCACCTCGGGGGGGAACACTGAAGCTTTCTTT. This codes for CASTSGGNTEAFF.

CDR3 DNA sequence: TGTGCCAGCAGCCAGACACGGGGGCAGTACTTC. Amino acids: CASSQTRGQYF. V gene TRBV2 combines with J gene TRBJ2-7, with D perhaps TRBD2 (5 bases). Germline V CDR1 and CDR2: SNHLY, FYNNEI. The CDR3 loop spans 11 amino acids. Trimming left V 6 bases short and J 9 bases short, with 12 bases between.

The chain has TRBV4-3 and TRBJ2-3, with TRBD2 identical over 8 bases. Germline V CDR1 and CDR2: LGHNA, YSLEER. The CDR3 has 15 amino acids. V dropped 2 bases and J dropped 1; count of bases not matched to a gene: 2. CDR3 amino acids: CASSQQAGGTDTQYF. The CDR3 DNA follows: TGCGCCAGCAGCCAACAAGCGGGGGGCACAGATACGCAGTATTTT.

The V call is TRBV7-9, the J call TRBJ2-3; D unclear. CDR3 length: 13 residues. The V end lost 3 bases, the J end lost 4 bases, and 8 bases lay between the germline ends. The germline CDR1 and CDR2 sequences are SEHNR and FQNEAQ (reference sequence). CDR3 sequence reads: CASSFNSADTQYF. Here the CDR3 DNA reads TGTGCCAGCAGCTTCAATAGTGCAGATACGCAGTATTTT.

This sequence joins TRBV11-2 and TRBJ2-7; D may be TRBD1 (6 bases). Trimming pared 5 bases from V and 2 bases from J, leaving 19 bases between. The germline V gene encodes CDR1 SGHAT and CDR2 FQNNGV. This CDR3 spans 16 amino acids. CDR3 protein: CASSPLSRTEAYEQYF. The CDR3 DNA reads TGTGCCAGCAGCCCTCTGAGCCGGACAGAGGCCTACGAGCAGTACTTC. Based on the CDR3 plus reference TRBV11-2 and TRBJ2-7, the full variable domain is EAGVAQSPRYKIIEKRQSVAFWCNPISGHATLYWYQQILGQGPKLLIQFQNNGVVDDSQLPKDRFSAERLKGVDSTLKIQPAKLEDSAVYLCASSPLSRTEAYEQYFGPGTRLTVT.

The CDR3 is CASSPSGLVYEQYF. The CDR3, as DNA: TGTGCCAGCAGTCCCTCAGGGTTGGTTTACGAGCAGTACTTC. The rearrangement uses TRBV28 and TRBJ2-7; the D gene is possibly TRBD1 (5 bases). CDR3 size: 14 residues. CDR1 and CDR2 from the germline V gene are MDHEN and SYDVKM. Trimming left V 5 bases short and J 4 bases short, with 15 bases between.

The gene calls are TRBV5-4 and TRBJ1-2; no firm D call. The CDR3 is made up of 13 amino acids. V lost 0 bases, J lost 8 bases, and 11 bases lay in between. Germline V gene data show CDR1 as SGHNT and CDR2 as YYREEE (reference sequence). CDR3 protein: CASSLGGLGGYTF. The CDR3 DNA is TGTGCCAGCAGCTTGGGCGGGTTGGGAGGCTACACCTTC.

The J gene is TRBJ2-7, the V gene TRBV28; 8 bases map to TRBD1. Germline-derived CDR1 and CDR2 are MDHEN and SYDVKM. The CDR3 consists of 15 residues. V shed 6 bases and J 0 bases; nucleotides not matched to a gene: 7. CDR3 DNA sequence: TGTGCCAGCAGGCTAACAGGGGGGACCTCCTACGAGCAGTACTTC. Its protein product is CASRLTGGTSYEQYF.

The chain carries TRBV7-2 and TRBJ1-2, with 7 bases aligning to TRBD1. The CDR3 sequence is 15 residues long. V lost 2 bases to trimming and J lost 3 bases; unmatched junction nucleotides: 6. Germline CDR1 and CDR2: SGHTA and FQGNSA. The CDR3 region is CASSLYRDSYYGYTF. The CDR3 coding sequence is TGTGCCAGCAGCTTATACCGGGACAGCTACTATGGCTACACCTTC.

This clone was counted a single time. CDR3 sequence: CASSAGVVQPQHF. The CDR3 coding sequence is TGTGCCAGCAGCGCAGGGGTAGTACAGCCCCAGCATTTT. The chain links TRBV5-6 to TRBJ1-5, with D possibly being TRBD1 (6 bases). Germline assignment: CDR1 SGHDT and CDR2 YYEEEE. The CDR3 covers 13 residues. Deletions cut 4 bases from V and 7 bases from J, with 12 bases between.

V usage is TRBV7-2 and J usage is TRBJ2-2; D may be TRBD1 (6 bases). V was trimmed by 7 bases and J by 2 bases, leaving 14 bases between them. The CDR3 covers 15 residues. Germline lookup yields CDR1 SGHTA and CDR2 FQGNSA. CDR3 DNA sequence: TGTGCCAGCACCCGAGACAGGATTAACACCGGGGAGCTGTTTTTT. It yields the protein CASTRDRINTGELFF.

The CDR3, as DNA: TGCGCCAGCGGCAAAACCGGACAGGGAAACACCGGGGAGCTGTTTTTT. This translates into CASGKTGQGNTGELFF. The V gene is TRBV5-1, the J gene TRBJ2-2; 8 nucleotides align to TRBD1. The CDR3 contains 16 residues. Looked up from germline, CDR1 is SGHRS and CDR2 is YFSETQ. With 7 bases clipped from V and 2 bases from J, the junction kept 10 bases outside the gene matches.